Listed below are T cell receptor beta chains from one sample, sequenced in a study of cytotoxic CD8 clonotypes in ibrutinib-treated CLL. Method: immunoSEQ multiplex PCR; TCRdb's copy keeps in-frame clones and lacks some. The sample yields some 92,000 clones, 60% to 80% seen once. The sample here was PBMCs, taken after 24 months of ibrutinib treatment. The receptors derive from a human donor with chronic lymphocytic leukemia. CDR3s include the opening cysteine and the closing phenylalanine or tryptophan. The D gene is left open where the match is weak. Only some rows state a clone size, as once, few, many or a class for expanded clones.

D: .; J: TRBJ1-4; V: TRBV19; size: .; CDR3: CASTVTNEKLFF; DNA: TGTGCCAGTACGGTAACGAATGAAAAACTGTTTTTT
D: .; J: TRBJ2-3; V: TRBV7-3; size: .; CDR3: CASSYGTSDTQYF; DNA: TGTGCCAGCAGCTATGGTACTTCAGATACGCAGTATTTT
D: .; J: TRBJ2-7; V: TRBV29-1; size: .; CDR3: CSVESALDEQYF; DNA: TGCAGCGTTGAATCGGCGCTGGACGAGCAGTACTTC
D: TRBD2; J: TRBJ2-2; V: TRBV7-8; size: .; CDR3: CASSLFRGAGELFF; DNA: TGTGCCAGCAGCTTGTTTCGGGGGGCCGGGGAGCTGTTTTTT
D: .; J: TRBJ1-5; V: TRBV29-1; size: .; CDR3: CSVASGNQPQHF; DNA: TGCAGCGTTGCTTCGGGGAATCAGCCCCAGCATTTT
D: TRBD1; J: TRBJ2-5; V: TRBV19; size: .; CDR3: CASSRGGLYGTGQETQYF; DNA: TGTGCCAGTAGCCGTGGTGGTCTCTATGGGACAGGCCAAGAGACCCAGTACTTC
D: .; J: TRBJ2-3; V: TRBV6-1; size: .; CDR3: CASSEMRAGTTDTQYF; DNA: TGTGCCAGCAGTGAAATGAGGGCAGGGACCACAGATACGCAGTATTTT
D: .; J: TRBJ1-4; V: TRBV2; size: .; CDR3: CASIWGRDEKLFF; DNA: TGTGCCAGCATCTGGGGGCGTGATGAAAAACTGTTTTTT
D: TRBD2; J: TRBJ2-7; V: TRBV2; size: .; CDR3: CASSVMGAGGNEQYF; DNA: TGTGCCAGCAGTGTTATGGGAGCGGGAGGGAACGAGCAGTACTTC
D: .; J: TRBJ2-3; V: TRBV29-1; size: .; CDR3: CSGGGGQGITDTQYF; DNA: TGCAGCGGCGGGGGGGGACAGGGGATAACAGATACGCAGTATTTT
D: .; J: TRBJ2-5; V: TRBV2; size: few; CDR3: CASSEIWGFETQYF; DNA: TGTGCCAGCAGTGAGATATGGGGGTTTGAGACCCAGTACTTC
D: .; J: TRBJ2-6; V: TRBV5-6; size: .; CDR3: CASGVLDSSGANVLTF; DNA: TGTGCCAGCGGGGTCTTAGACTCCTCTGGGGCCAACGTCCTGACTTTC
D: TRBD1; J: TRBJ2-7; V: TRBV6-6; size: .; CDR3: CASSYPPGGEQYF; DNA: TGTGCCAGCAGTTACCCCCCAGGGGGCGAGCAGTACTTC
D: .; J: TRBJ1-1; V: TRBV27; size: .; CDR3: CASSLGAGTGAFF; DNA: TGTGCCAGCAGTTTAGGGGCAGGGACTGGAGCTTTCTTT
D: .; J: TRBJ2-3; V: TRBV18; size: .; CDR3: CASSPPADTQYF; DNA: TGTGCCAGCTCACCCCCGGCAGATACGCAGTATTTT
D: TRBD1; J: TRBJ2-7; V: TRBV12-5; size: .; CDR3: CASGRQGVHEQYF; DNA: TGTGCTAGTGGTCGACAGGGGGTCCACGAGCAGTACTTC
D: .; J: TRBJ1-4; V: TRBV27; size: .; CDR3: CASSLRGTNEKLFF; DNA: TGTGCCAGCAGTTTACGGGGGACTAATGAAAAACTGTTTTTT